The subject of this entry is one T cell receptor beta chain. Its target is unknown. The sample holds other DNA sequences that translate to the same CDR3. This entry is derived from a study of T cell responses to AZD1222 COVID-19 vaccine. Findings of the study overall: Epitopes outside B.1.351 and B.1.1.7 mutated regions reportedly drew nearly half of spike TCRs. There were mostly white British donors and more females than males, and clonal diversity was possibly underestimated.

TCRdb's copy holds only in-frame clones and misses some; the assay was immunoSEQ multiplex PCR. The sample holds 130,000 to 150,000 clones, approximately 90% seen once. The CDR3 runs 13 residues. The germline gives CDR1 MNHEY, CDR2 SVGAGI. V lost 5 bases and J lost 4; bases outside the gene matches: 4. The TCR comes from an adult in good health. Sequencing used peripheral blood, obtained on day 0 of AZD1222 vaccination. The chain links TRBV6-5 to TRBJ1-1, with 7 bases matching TRBD1. The CDR3 nucleotides are TGTGCCAGCAGTCCGGACAGGAGCACTGAAGCTTTCTTT. This translates into CASSPDRSTEAFF.